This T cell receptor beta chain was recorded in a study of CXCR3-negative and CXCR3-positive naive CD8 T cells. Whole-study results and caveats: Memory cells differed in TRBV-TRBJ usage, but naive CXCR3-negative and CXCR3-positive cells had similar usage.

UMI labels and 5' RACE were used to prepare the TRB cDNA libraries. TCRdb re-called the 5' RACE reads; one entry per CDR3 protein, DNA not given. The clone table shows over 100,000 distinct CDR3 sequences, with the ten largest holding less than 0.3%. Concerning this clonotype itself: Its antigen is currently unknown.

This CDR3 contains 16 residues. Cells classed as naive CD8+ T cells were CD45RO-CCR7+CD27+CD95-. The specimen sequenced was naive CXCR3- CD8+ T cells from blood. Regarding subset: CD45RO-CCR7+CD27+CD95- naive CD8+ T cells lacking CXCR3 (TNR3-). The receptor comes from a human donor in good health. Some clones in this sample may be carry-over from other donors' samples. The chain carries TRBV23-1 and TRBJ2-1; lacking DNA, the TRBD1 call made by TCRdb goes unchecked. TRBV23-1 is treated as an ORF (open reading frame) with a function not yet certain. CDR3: CASSQSPGTAYNEQFF.